The entry below gives a single TCR beta chain sequence along with its context. Libraries were prepared by immunoSEQ multiplex PCR; TCRdb keeps only in-frame clonotypes and omits some of them. This sample yields around 80,000 clones, of which 70% to 90% are seen a single time; around 6% belongs to the top ten. The data stem from a study of control samples from healthy donors and cancer patients. Germline-derived CDR1 and CDR2 are SGHDN and FVKESK. The V end lost 6 bases, the J end lost 7 bases, and 9 bases lay between the germline ends. The CDR3 covers 11 residues. The chain has TRBV14 and TRBJ1-2; no clear D. The sequencing input was blood. The sequence was obtained from a woman aged 50 to 60 in good health. CDR3 bases: TGTGCCAGCAGTAAAGGGCCTGGCTACACCTTC. Amino acids: CASSKGPGYTF.